This TCR beta chain was documented in a study of spatial heterogeneity in lung cancer. About the study: Sequences of the beta chain were consistently detected in greater numbers than alpha-chain sequences.

V shed 5 bases and J shed 4 bases, with 12 bases lying between them. CDR3 length: 14 amino acids. Germline V gene data show CDR1 as SEHNR and CDR2 as FQNEAQ (reference sequence). Carried by each TCR cDNA molecule was a unique molecular identifier. Via MiXCR, TCRdb re-called the 5' RACE reads, giving one row per CDR3 protein. The sample lists about 12,000 distinct CDR3 sequences, 5.5% to 8% seen once, with about a tenth in the top ten. Only a few counts were recorded for this clonotype. Because the library targeted alpha chains, this beta chain is an off-target read whose size means little. Time point in this sample: sample taken at primary tumor resection. Unsorted whole RNA of tumor, nontumor lung or frozen PBMC was sequenced. Samples were obtained from some 72 donors, all untreated early-stage non-small cell lung cancer patients.

This clonotype originated in a male donor with early-stage non-small cell lung cancer. The sequenced sample was normal lung tissue next to the tumor, obtained at surgery. This chain connects TRBV7-9 to TRBJ2-1; either TRBD1 or TRBD2 may fit D (5 bases each). The CDR3, as DNA: TGTGCCAGCAGCCCGGGGCAGGGATACAATGAGCAGTTCTTC. Encoded protein: CASSPGQGYNEQFF.